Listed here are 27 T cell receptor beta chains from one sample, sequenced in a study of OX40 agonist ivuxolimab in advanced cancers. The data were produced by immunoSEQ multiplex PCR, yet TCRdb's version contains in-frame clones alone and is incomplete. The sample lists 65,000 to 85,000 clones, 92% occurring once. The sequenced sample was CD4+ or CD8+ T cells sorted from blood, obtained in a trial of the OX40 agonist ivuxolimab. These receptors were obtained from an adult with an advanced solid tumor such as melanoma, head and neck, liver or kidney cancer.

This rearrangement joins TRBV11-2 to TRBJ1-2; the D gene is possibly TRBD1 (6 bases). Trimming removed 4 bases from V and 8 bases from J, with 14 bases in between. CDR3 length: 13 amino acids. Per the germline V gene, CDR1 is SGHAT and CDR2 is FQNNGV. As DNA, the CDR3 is TGTGCCAGCAGCTACACCGGGACACGGGGCTACACCTTC. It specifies CASSYTGTRGYTF. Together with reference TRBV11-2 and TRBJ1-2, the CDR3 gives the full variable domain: EAGVAQSPRYKIIEKRQSVAFWCNPISGHATLYWYQQILGQGPKLLIQFQNNGVVDDSQLPKDRFSAERLKGVDSTLKIQPAKLEDSAVYLCASSYTGTRGYTFGSGTRLTVV.

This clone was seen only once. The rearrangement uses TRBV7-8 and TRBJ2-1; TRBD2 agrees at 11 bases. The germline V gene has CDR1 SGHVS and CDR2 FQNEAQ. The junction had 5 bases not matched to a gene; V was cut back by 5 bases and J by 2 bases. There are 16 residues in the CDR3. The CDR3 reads CASSVGLAGTYNEQFF. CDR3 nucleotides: TGTGCCAGCAGCGTCGGACTAGCGGGTACCTACAATGAGCAGTTCTTC.

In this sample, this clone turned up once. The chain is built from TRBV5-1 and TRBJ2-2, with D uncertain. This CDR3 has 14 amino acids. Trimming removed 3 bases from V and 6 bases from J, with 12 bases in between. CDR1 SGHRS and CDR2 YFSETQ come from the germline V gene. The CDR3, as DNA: TGCGCCAGCAGCTCGGTGGGGTCCCCCGGGGAGCTGTTTTTT. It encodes CASSSVGSPGELFF.

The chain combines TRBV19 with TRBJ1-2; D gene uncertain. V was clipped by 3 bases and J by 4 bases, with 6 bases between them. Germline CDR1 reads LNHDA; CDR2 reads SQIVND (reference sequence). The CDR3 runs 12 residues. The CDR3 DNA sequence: TGTGCCAGTAGTATTTGGGGCTATGGCTACACCTTC. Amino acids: CASSIWGYGYTF.

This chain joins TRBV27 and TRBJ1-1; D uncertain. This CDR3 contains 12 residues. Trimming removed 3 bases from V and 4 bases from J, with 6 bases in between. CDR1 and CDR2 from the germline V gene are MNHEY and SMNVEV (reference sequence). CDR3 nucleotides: TGTGCCAGCAGTTTGTGGGGCACTGAAGCTTTCTTT. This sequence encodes CASSLWGTEAFF.

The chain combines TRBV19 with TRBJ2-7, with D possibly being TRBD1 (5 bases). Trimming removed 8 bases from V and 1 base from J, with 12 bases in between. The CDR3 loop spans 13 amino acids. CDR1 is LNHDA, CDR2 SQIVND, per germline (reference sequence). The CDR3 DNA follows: TGTGCCAGTCAGGGCGAGCTTTCCTACGAGCAGTACTTC. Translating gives CASQGELSYEQYF.

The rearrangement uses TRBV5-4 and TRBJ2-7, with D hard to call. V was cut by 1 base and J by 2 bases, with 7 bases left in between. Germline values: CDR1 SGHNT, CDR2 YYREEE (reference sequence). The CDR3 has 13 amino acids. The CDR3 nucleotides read TGTGCCAGCAGCTTGAGGGAAGCCTACGAGCAGTACTTC. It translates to CASSLREAYEQYF.

The CDR3: CASRLSGSYEQYF. CDR3 bases: TGTGCCAGCAGGTTGAGTGGGTCCTACGAGCAGTACTTC. The chain links TRBV2 to TRBJ2-7; D is ambiguous. V was trimmed by 6 bases and J by 1 base, leaving 10 bases between them. The V gene's germline CDR1 is SNHLY and CDR2 FYNNEI. CDR3 length: 13 residues.

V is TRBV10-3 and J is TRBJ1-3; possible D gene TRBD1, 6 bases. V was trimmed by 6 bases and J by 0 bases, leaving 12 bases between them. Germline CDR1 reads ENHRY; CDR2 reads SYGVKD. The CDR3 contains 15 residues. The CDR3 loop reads CAIRTGADSGNTIYF. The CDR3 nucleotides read TGTGCCATCAGGACAGGCGCAGACTCTGGAAACACCATATATTTT.

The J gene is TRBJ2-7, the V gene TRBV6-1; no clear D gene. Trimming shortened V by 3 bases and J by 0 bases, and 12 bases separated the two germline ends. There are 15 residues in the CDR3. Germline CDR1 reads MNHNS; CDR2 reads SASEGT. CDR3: CASSDISWDSYEQYF. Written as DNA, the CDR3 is TGTGCCAGCAGTGACATCTCCTGGGACTCCTACGAGCAGTACTTC.

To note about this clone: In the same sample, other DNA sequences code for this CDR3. This CDR3 is CASSQGYSYEQYF. As DNA, the CDR3 is TGCGCCAGCAGCCAAGGATATAGCTACGAGCAGTACTTC. This chain joins TRBV4-1 and TRBJ2-7; D call uncertain. CDR3 length equals 13 residues. V gave up 1 base and J gave up 3 bases, with 7 bases separating them. Germline V gene sequence: CDR1 MGHRA, CDR2 YSYEKL.

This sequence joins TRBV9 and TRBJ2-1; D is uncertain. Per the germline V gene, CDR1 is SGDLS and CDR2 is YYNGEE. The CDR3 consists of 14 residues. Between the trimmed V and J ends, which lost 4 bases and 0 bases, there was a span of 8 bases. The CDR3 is CASSQDDSYNEQFF. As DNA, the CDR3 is TGTGCCAGCAGCCAAGACGACTCCTACAATGAGCAGTTCTTC. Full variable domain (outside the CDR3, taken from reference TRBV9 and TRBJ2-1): DSGVTQTPKHLITATGQRVTLRCSPRSGDLSVYWYQQSLDQGLQFLIQYYNGEERAKGNILERFSAQQFPDLHSELNLSSLELGDSALYFCASSQDDSYNEQFFGPGTRLTVL.

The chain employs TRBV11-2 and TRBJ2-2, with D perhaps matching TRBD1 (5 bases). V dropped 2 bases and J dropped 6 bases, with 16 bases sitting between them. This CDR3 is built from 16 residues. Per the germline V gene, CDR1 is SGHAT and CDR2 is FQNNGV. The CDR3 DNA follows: TGTGCCAGCAGCTTAAGTAATATAGGGGTGGCCGGGGAGCTGTTTTTT. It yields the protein CASSLSNIGVAGELFF.

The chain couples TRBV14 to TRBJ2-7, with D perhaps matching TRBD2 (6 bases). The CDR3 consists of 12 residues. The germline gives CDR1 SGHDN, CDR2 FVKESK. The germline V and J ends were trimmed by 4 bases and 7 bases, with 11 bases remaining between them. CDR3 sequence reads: CASSLPAGEQYF. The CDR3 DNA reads TGTGCCAGCAGCCTCCCCGCGGGGGAGCAGTACTTC.

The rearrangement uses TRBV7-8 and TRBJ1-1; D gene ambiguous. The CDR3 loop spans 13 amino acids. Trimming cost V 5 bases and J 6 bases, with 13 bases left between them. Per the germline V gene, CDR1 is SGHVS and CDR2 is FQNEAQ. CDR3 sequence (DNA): TGTGCCAGCAGCCCCCCCGCAGGCGCTGAAGCTTTCTTT. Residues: CASSPPAGAEAFF. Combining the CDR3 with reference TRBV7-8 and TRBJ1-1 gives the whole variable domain GAGVSQSPRYKVAKRGQDVALRCDPISGHVSLFWYQQALGQGPEFLTYFQNEAQLDKSGLPSDRFFAERPEGSVSTLKIQRTQQEDSAVYLCASSPPAGAEAFFGQGTRLTVV.

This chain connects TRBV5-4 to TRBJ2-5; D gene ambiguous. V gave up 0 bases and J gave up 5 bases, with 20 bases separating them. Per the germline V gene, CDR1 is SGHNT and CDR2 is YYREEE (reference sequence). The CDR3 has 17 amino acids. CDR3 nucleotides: TGTGCCAGCAGCTTGGAATGGGGAACTTTGATCAGGGAGACCCAGTACTTC. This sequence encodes CASSLEWGTLIRETQYF.

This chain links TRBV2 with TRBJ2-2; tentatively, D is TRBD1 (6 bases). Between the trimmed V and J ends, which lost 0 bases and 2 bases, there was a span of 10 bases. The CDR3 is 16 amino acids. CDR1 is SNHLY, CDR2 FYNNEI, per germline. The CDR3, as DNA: TGTGCCAGCAGTGAAGCGCCAGGGGCTAACACCGGGGAGCTGTTTTTT. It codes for CASSEAPGANTGELFF.

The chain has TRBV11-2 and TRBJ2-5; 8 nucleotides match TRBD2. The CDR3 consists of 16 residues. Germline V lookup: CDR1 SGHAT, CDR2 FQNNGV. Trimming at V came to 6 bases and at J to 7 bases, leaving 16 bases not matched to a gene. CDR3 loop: CASSPFGGGNVATQYF. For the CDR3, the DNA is TGTGCCAGCAGTCCGTTCGGGGGGGGCAACGTGGCGACCCAGTACTTC.

The CDR3 DNA reads as TGTGCCAGCAACATTGGGGGCGGTGAGCAGTACTTC. It codes for CASNIGGGEQYF. V usage is TRBV7-9 and J usage is TRBJ2-7, with a possible D match to TRBD1 (6 bases). V lost 7 bases and J lost 7, with 14 bases in between. The CDR3 totals 12 residues. The germline gives CDR1 SEHNR, CDR2 FQNEAQ (reference sequence). Supplemented by reference TRBV7-9 and TRBJ2-7, the full variable domain reads DTGVSQNPRHKITKRGQNVTFRCDPISEHNRLYWYRQTLGQGPEFLTYFQNEAQLEKSRLLSDRFSAERPKGSFSTLEIQRTEQGDSAMYLCASNIGGGEQYFGPGTRLTVT.

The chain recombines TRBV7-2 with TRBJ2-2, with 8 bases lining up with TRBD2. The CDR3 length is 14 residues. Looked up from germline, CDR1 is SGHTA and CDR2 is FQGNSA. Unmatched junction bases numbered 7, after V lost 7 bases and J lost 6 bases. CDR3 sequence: CASTTTAGAGELFF. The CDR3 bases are TGTGCCAGCACCACGACAGCGGGGGCCGGGGAGCTGTTTTTT.

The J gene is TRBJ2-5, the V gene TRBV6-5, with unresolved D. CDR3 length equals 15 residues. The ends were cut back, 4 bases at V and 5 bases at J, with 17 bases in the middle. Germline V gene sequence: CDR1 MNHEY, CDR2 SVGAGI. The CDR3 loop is CASSSLVPMGETQYF. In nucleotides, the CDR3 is TGTGCCAGCAGTTCGCTGGTCCCGATGGGGGAGACCCAGTACTTC.

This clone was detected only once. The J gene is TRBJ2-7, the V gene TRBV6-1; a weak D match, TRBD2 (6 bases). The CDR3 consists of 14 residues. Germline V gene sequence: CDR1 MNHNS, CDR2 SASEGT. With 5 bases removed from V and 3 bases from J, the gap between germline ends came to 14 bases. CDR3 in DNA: TGTGCCAGCAGTACCAGCAGGGACTTCTACGAGCAGTACTTC. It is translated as CASSTSRDFYEQYF.

This CDR3 is CASSQGTGWNYEQYF. The CDR3 nucleotides read TGCGCCAGCAGCCAAGGGACAGGGTGGAACTACGAGCAGTACTTC. The genes are TRBV4-3 and TRBJ2-7; 8 bases match TRBD1. V was clipped by 1 base and J by 3 bases; unmatched bases: 5. This CDR3 is 15 amino acids long. CDR1 is LGHNA, CDR2 YSLEER, per germline.

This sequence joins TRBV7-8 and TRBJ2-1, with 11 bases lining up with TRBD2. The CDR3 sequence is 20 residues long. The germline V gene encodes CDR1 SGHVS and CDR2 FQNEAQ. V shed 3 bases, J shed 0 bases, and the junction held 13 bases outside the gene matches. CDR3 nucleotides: TGTGCCAGCAGCTTCATGACTAGCGGGGCGATACTAAGCTCCTACAATGAGCAGTTCTTC. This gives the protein CASSFMTSGAILSSYNEQFF.

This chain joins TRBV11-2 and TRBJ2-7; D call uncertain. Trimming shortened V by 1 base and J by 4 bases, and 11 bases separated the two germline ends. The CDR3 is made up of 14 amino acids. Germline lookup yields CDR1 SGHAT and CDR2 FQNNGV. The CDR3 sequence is CASSLGTETYEQYF. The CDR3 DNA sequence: TGTGCCAGCAGCTTAGGTACAGAAACTTACGAGCAGTACTTC.

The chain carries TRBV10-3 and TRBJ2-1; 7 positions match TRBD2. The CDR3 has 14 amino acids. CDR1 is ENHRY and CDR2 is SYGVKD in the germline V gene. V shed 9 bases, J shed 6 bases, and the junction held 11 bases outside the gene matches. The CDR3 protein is CAIQASGEINEQFF. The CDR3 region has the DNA TGTGCCATACAAGCTAGCGGTGAAATCAATGAGCAGTTCTTC.

CDR3 protein: CASSYIISGNTIYF. CDR3 DNA sequence: TGTGCCAGCAGTTACATCATCTCTGGAAACACCATATATTTT. The chain combines TRBV6-5 with TRBJ1-3; D is undetermined. Looked up from germline, CDR1 is MNHEY and CDR2 is SVGAGI. V was trimmed by 2 bases and J by 0 bases, leaving 5 bases between them. CDR3 size: 14 residues.